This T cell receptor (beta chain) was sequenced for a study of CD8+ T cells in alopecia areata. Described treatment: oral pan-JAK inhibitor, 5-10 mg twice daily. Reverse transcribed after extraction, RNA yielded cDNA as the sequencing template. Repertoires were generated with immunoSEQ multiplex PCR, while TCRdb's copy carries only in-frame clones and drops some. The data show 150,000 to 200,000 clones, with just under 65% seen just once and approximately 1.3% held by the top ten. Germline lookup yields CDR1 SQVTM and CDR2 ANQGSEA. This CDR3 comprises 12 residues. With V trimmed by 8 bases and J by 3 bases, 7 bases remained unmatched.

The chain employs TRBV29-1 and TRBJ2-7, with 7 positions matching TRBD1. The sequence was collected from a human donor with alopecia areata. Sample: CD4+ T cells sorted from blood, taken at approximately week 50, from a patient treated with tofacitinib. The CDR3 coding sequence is TGCAGCACCTGGTCAGGGGGCTACGAGCAGTACTTC. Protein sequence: CSTWSGGYEQYF.